The clone carrying this T cell receptor beta chain was detected once. Its antigen is undetermined. The entry originates in a study of T cells in tuberculosis. At the level of the study: CD1B tetramers identified T cells specific for mycobacterial lipid GMM. IGRA-negative adolescents, IGRA-positive adolescents with latent tuberculosis and adults with active tuberculosis formed this South African cohort. Broader study findings: Active tuberculosis alpha repertoires lay closer to GMM-specific TCRs than controls'.

Data came from immunoSEQ multiplex PCR; TCRdb stores just in-frame clones and leaves some out. The sample includes about 44,000 clones, about 95% seen only once; the top ten take roughly 6.9%. V lost 4 bases, J lost 0 bases, and 11 bases lay in between. The CDR3 is made up of 15 amino acids. CDR1 is SGDLS, CDR2 YYNGEE, per germline. Each donor contributed 90,000 to 100,000 T cells on average, unsorted. The sample was PBMCs. The source of this sequence is a donor under 30 with latent tuberculosis or without tuberculosis infection. The chain carries TRBV9 and TRBJ1-5; D is ambiguous. The CDR3 region has the DNA TGTGCCAGCAGCTCCGGGTCGTATAGCAATCAGCCCCAGCATTTT. The encoded protein is CASSSGSYSNQPQHF.